The text below deals with one TCR beta chain. Antigen unknown. This entry comes from a study of cytomegalovirus exposure and HLA in healthy donors. Study-wide findings and caveats: Cytomegalovirus status, reportedly, was diagnosed with high specificity and sensitivity by the classifier. HLA restriction was apparent for most CMV-associated TCR beta chains in a later analysis.

Primers for the PCR totalled 60 Vbeta and 13 Jbeta. Method: immunoSEQ multiplex PCR; TCRdb's copy keeps in-frame clones and lacks some. The profile shows hundreds of thousands of clones, about 80% of them singletons. Germline V lookup: CDR1 DFQATT, CDR2 SNEGSKA (reference sequence). The CDR3 runs 11 residues. V lost 5 bases to trimming and J lost 4 bases, with 9 bases between them. The sample taken for sequencing was PBMCs. This TCR was recovered from a man aged 40-55 years in good health and CMV-seropositive. The rearrangement links TRBV20-1 to TRBJ2-7; TRBD2 is a possible D gene (6 bases). Here the CDR3 DNA reads TGCAGTGCTCGGGACTTGTACGAGCAGTACTTC. Translating gives CSARDLYEQYF.